The source of this T cell receptor (beta chain) is a study of CD8+ T cells in alopecia areata. Extraction of RNA preceded its reverse transcription into cDNA, which served as the sequencing template. The repertoire was sequenced with immunoSEQ multiplex PCR; TCRdb's copy has only in-frame clones and lacks some. The sample contains over 95,000 clones, more than 55% of which appear only once. Specified treatment: oral pan-JAK inhibitor, 5-10 mg twice daily. CDR1 SGHTA and CDR2 FQGNSA come from the germline V gene. The CDR3 is made up of 15 amino acids. Deletions cut 5 bases from V and 2 bases from J, with 13 bases between.

The clonotype comes from a human donor with alopecia areata. This sequence joins TRBV7-2 and TRBJ2-1; D possibly corresponds to TRBD2 (6 bases). Here the sequenced sample was CD8+ T cells sorted from blood, taken at week 4, from a patient treated with tofacitinib. The CDR3: CASSPTTSAYNEQFF. In DNA form, the CDR3 reads TGTGCCAGCAGCCCGACGACTAGTGCCTACAATGAGCAGTTCTTC.